This T cell receptor (beta chain) is drawn from a study of blood T cell repertoires in COVID-19. Whole-study context: Nucleic acid was either cDNA or gDNA, and it came from T cells, B-cell-depleted T cells, or PBMCs.

The data were produced by immunoSEQ multiplex PCR, yet TCRdb's version contains in-frame clones alone and is incomplete. The sample records 200,000 to 250,000 clones, approximately 86% being singletons. The TCR originated in a woman aged 25 to 45 with COVID-19, enrolled during active disease. Sequenced material: peripheral blood.

The CDR3 reads CASRLTGYTEAFF. Here the CDR3 DNA reads TGTGCCAGCAGGTTGACAGGGTACACTGAAGCTTTCTTT. The chain is built from TRBV7-2 and TRBJ1-1; TRBD1 aligns across 7 bases. The CDR3 runs to 13 residues. V lost 6 bases and J lost 3; bases outside the gene matches: 4. Germline V lookup: CDR1 SGHTA, CDR2 FQGNSA.